Below, 24 T cell receptor beta chains from the same sample are listed, as sequenced in a study of blood T cell repertoires in COVID-19. Clones were sequenced by immunoSEQ multiplex PCR, and TCRdb holds only the in-frame ones, with some missing. Among some 350,000 clones, about 86% were seen once, and the ten largest hold 3%. The sequenced material came from peripheral blood. These receptors were collected from a man aged 25 to 40 with active or convalescent COVID-19.

The genes are TRBV7-8 and TRBJ2-7; tentatively, D is TRBD2 (5 bases). The CDR3 extends over 14 amino acids. V was shortened by 1 base and J by 3 bases, with 10 bases between the two germline ends. The V gene's germline CDR1 is SGHVS and CDR2 FQNEAQ. The CDR3 loop reads CASSLVLTIYEQYF. The CDR3 coding sequence is TGTGCCAGCAGCTTAGTCTTGACTATCTACGAGCAGTACTTC.

In this sample, this clone turned up many times. The chain has TRBV19 and TRBJ2-1, with D unresolved. The V gene's germline CDR1 is LNHDA and CDR2 SQIVND (reference sequence). The CDR3 runs to 14 residues. V dropped 4 bases and J dropped 3 bases, with 10 bases sitting between them. The chain's CDR3 is CASSSQVYYNEQFF. The DNA of the CDR3 is TGTGCCAGTAGTAGTCAGGTTTACTACAATGAGCAGTTCTTC.

The genes are TRBV24-1 and TRBJ2-2, with D perhaps matching TRBD2 (5 bases). Germline lookup yields CDR1 KGHDR and CDR2 SFDVKD. Trimming left V 6 bases short and J 4 bases short, with 8 bases between. This CDR3 comprises 13 residues. The CDR3 here is CATSPGITGELFF. As DNA, the CDR3 is TGTGCCACCAGTCCCGGGATCACCGGGGAGCTGTTTTTT.

The chain carries TRBV5-1 and TRBJ1-3, with D possibly TRBD1 on 5 matching bases. Trimming took off 5 bases at V and 8 bases at J, with 17 bases between the two ends. The CDR3 is made up of 14 amino acids. Germline-derived CDR1 and CDR2 are SGHRS and YFSETQ. The CDR3 DNA follows: TGCGCCAGCAGTATGGGGCAGGCCCGGGACACCATATATTTT. Translating gives CASSMGQARDTIYF.

CDR3 region: CASRLVSGGSSYNEQFF. The CDR3 DNA reads as TGTGCAAGTCGCTTAGTTAGCGGGGGCAGCTCCTACAATGAGCAGTTCTTC. This chain links TRBV12-2 with TRBJ2-1; TRBD2, as called in the table, went unchecked against the DNA. TRBV12-2 is described as a pseudogene. The CDR3 totals 17 residues.

V and J are TRBV6-2 or TRBV6-3 and TRBJ2-1; D perhaps matches TRBD2 (6 bases). V was clipped by 2 bases and J by 3 bases, with 8 bases between them. The CDR3 covers 14 residues. Germline V gene data show CDR1 as MNHEY and CDR2 as SVGEGT. This CDR3 is CASSYRGIYNEQFF. As DNA, the CDR3 is TGTGCCAGCAGTTACCGCGGGATCTACAATGAGCAGTTCTTC.

A remark on this clone: Other DNA sequences of this sample code for an identical CDR3. The chain recombines TRBV18 with TRBJ1-2; no definite D call. The CDR3 runs to 14 residues. Germline loops: CDR1 KGHSH, CDR2 LQKENI. The V end was cut by 2 bases, the J end by 4 bases, with 11 bases between. CDR3 nucleotide sequence: TGTGCCAGCTCACCAAGCGAGACGGTCTATGGCTACACCTTC. Its translation is CASSPSETVYGYTF.

This clone has only one observation. The chain is built from TRBV24-1 and TRBJ2-1; 9 bases are a match to TRBD1. The germline CDR1 and CDR2 sequences are KGHDR and SFDVKD. The CDR3 contains 17 residues. The V and J ends lost 3 bases and 8 bases, in that order; junction bases with no gene match: 13. CDR3 DNA: TGTGCCACCAGTGATCCCTCACCGGGACAGGGATCGGATGAGCAGTTCTTC. Its translation is CATSDPSPGQGSDEQFF.

V is TRBV10-3 and J is TRBJ1-2; D may be TRBD1 (6 bases). The CDR3 has 15 amino acids. Looked up from germline, CDR1 is ENHRY and CDR2 is SYGVKD. The V gene lost 10 bases and the J gene lost 4 bases, with 22 bases spanning the gap. CDR3 amino acids: CATLAAGARVYGYTF. DNA of the CDR3: TGTGCCACCCTAGCGGCAGGGGCCCGCGTCTATGGCTACACCTTC.

This clone was seen only a few times. The chain employs TRBV7-2 and TRBJ1-2; D remains ambiguous. CDR3 length: 13 residues. Germline V lookup: CDR1 SGHTA, CDR2 FQGNSA. Trimming pared 5 bases from V and 5 bases from J, leaving 12 bases between. CDR3 nucleotide sequence: TGTGCCAGCAGCCCCGTACAGCCATATGGCTACACCTTC. Protein product: CASSPVQPYGYTF.

This rearrangement joins TRBV27 to TRBJ2-1; TRBD2 agrees at 8 bases. CDR3 length: 15 amino acids. CDR1 is MNHEY and CDR2 is SMNVEV in the germline V gene (reference sequence). Losses at the gene ends were 8 bases for V and 9 bases for J; bases not matched to a gene: 15. The CDR3 protein is CASLSGGGGFGEQFF. In DNA form, the CDR3 reads TGTGCCAGCCTCTCCGGGGGGGGAGGGTTCGGTGAGCAGTTCTTC.

This clone was observed once. The gene calls are TRBV6-5 and TRBJ1-3; TRBD1 aligns across 7 bases. Germline V gene data show CDR1 as MNHEY and CDR2 as SVGAGI. With 3 bases clipped from V and 0 bases from J, the junction kept 2 bases outside the gene matches. The CDR3 is 15 amino acids. CDR3 sequence (DNA): TGTGCCAGCAGTTATGGGACAGCCTCTGGAAACACCATATATTTT. This sequence encodes CASSYGTASGNTIYF.

For the CDR3, the DNA is TGTGCCAGTAGCACCCCTATTGGGGGCTGGCACGAGCAGTACTTC. It is translated as CASSTPIGGWHEQYF. The gene calls are TRBV19 and TRBJ2-7; tentatively, D is TRBD1 (6 bases). The CDR3 contains 15 residues. CDR1 is LNHDA and CDR2 is SQIVND in the germline V gene (reference sequence). The V gene lost 6 bases and the J gene lost 5 bases, with 20 bases spanning the gap.

The chain recombines TRBV12-5 with TRBJ2-5; the D is unclear. Looked up from germline, CDR1 is LGHNT and CDR2 is FRNRAP. The CDR3 spans 12 residues. Trimming removed 6 bases at V and 5 bases at J, with 10 bases between. The CDR3 DNA is TGTGCTAGTGGCCTCGAGTCGGAGACCCAGTACTTC. This sequence encodes CASGLESETQYF.

This clone was counted a few times. This chain links TRBV7-8 with TRBJ2-1; D is unclear. Trimming left V 3 bases short and J 0 bases short, with 9 bases between. The germline V gene encodes CDR1 SGHVS and CDR2 FQNEAQ. The CDR3 has 15 residues. CDR3 sequence reads: CASSLRRSSYNEQFF. Here the CDR3 DNA reads TGTGCCAGCAGCTTGAGGAGAAGCTCCTACAATGAGCAGTTCTTC.

V and J are TRBV27 and TRBJ1-2; 8 bases map to TRBD1. Trimming took 8 bases from V and 3 from J; bases not matched to a gene: 8. This CDR3 has 14 residues. Germline values: CDR1 MNHEY, CDR2 SMNVEV (reference sequence). In DNA form, the CDR3 reads TGTGCCAGCCGGAAACAGGGGGGGGACTATGGCTACACCTTC. Translated, it gives CASRKQGGDYGYTF.

The chain employs TRBV5-1 and TRBJ1-2, with TRBD1 matching over 7 bases. V shed 0 bases and J 8 bases; nucleotides not matched to a gene: 4. Germline CDR1 is SGHRS and CDR2 is YFSETQ. This CDR3 contains 13 residues. DNA for the CDR3: TGCGCCAGCAGCTTGGCGGCAGGGGGAGGCTACACCTTC. Residues: CASSLAAGGGYTF. The full variable domain, with the rest looked up from reference TRBV5-1 and TRBJ1-2, is KAGVTQTPRYLIKTRGQQVTLSCSPISGHRSVSWYQQTPGQGLQFLFEYFSETQRNKGNFPGRFSGRQFSNSRSEMNVSTLELGDSALYLCASSLAAGGGYTFGSGTRLTVV.

The rearrangement uses TRBV6-1 and TRBJ1-1; 10 bases are shared with TRBD1. Germline values: CDR1 MNHNS, CDR2 SASEGT. J gave up 5 bases and V 1 base, and 10 bases lay outside the gene matches. This CDR3 contains 17 residues. The CDR3 DNA is TGTGCCAGCAGTGAAGGATCCGGGACAGGGGCCGGGACTGAAGCTTTCTTT. As protein: CASSEGSGTGAGTEAFF.

This chain uses TRBV18 with TRBJ1-2, with D unresolved. Germline CDR1 and CDR2: KGHSH and LQKENI. The CDR3 is 13 amino acids. Trimming left V 1 base short and J 1 base short, with 4 bases between. This CDR3 reads CASSPLLNYGYTF. The CDR3 DNA reads TGTGCCAGCTCACCACTCCTTAACTATGGCTACACCTTC.

The chain links TRBV11-1 to TRBJ1-5, with 7 bases that match TRBD1. J lost 0 bases, V lost 5 bases, and 7 bases had no gene match. CDR3 size: 16 residues. Germline-derived CDR1 and CDR2 are SGHAT and FQDESV (reference sequence). In DNA form, the CDR3 reads TGTGCCAGCAGCCCACCGACAGGGTATAGCAATCAGCCCCAGCATTTT. Its protein product is CASSPPTGYSNQPQHF.

The chain employs TRBV6-1 and TRBJ2-5; D remains ambiguous. The end of the DNA fits TRBJ2-7 better, so the J call may be wrong. Germline V gene data show CDR1 as MNHNS and CDR2 as SASEGT. CDR3 length equals 14 residues. CDR3 nucleotide sequence: TGTGCCAGCAGTGACGAATTCTGGTCCTACGAGCAGTACTTC. It encodes CASSDEFWSYEQYF.

The chain carries TRBV11-2 and TRBJ2-4; a weak D match, TRBD2 (6 bases). V was shortened by 6 bases and J by 2 bases, with 11 bases between the two germline ends. Germline CDR1 is SGHAT and CDR2 is FQNNGV. The CDR3 length is 14 residues. In DNA form, the CDR3 reads TGTGCCAGCAGAGAAGCGGGCACCAAAAACATTCAGTACTTC. Protein sequence: CASREAGTKNIQYF.

This chain links TRBV5-4 with TRBJ1-1, with TRBD1 matching 8 bases. Germline V gene lookup returns CDR1 SGHNT and CDR2 YYREEE (reference sequence). There are 14 residues in the CDR3. Germline trimming cut 4 bases from V and 1 base from J; bases unmatched to any gene: 3. The CDR3 reads CASSVDRGNTEAFF. CDR3 nucleotides: TGTGCCAGCAGCGTTGACAGGGGGAACACTGAAGCTTTCTTT.

V gene TRBV27 combines with J gene TRBJ1-2, with 7 positions matching TRBD1. J gave up 2 bases and V 2 bases, and 5 bases lay outside the gene matches. This CDR3 spans 15 amino acids. Per the germline V gene, CDR1 is MNHEY and CDR2 is SMNVEV (reference sequence). CDR3 sequence (DNA): TGTGCCAGCAGTTTAGTGGGCAGGGGGAACTATGGCTACACCTTC. Protein product: CASSLVGRGNYGYTF.